What follows are 11 T cell receptor beta chains derived from one specimen sequenced in a study of early T cells in non-severe SARS-CoV-2 infection. One entry per CDR3 protein, called by TCRdb with MiXCR from the 5' RACE reads. Found here are 65,000 to 85,000 distinct CDR3 sequences, more than 8.5% of them singletons; the top ten hold about 16%. The source was whole blood, collected at baseline. Source of these receptors: an adult who was a healthcare worker with PCR-confirmed SARS-CoV-2 infection or an uninfected control (not recorded which).

The chain couples TRBV9 to TRBJ2-2; TRBD1 agrees at 7 bases. In germline, CDR1 is SGDLS, CDR2 YYNGEE. V was pared by 4 bases and J by 1 base, with 7 bases of the junction left unmatched. The CDR3 contains 16 residues. CDR3 in amino acids: CASSIQGSKNTGELFF. The CDR3 DNA sequence: TGTGCCAGCAGCATACAGGGGTCGAAGAACACCGGGGAGCTGTTTTTT.

In its sample, this clonotype was seen a few times. The V gene is TRBV20-1, the J gene TRBJ1-5; maybe TRBD1 (5 bases). The CDR3 covers 12 residues. Germline V gives CDR1 DFQATT, CDR2 SNEGSKA (reference sequence). Trimming removed 3 bases at V and 4 bases at J, with 7 bases between. CDR3 DNA: TGCAGTGCTAGCGGGGGTAATCAGCCCCAGCATTTT. As protein: CSASGGNQPQHF.

Note on this clonotype: Given a much more abundant clone one base away, this may be a read error. The chain is built from TRBV28 and TRBJ2-7; perhaps TRBD2 as D (6 bases). Germline CDR1 MDHEN, CDR2 SYDVKM. Between the trimmed V and J ends, which lost 3 bases and 3 bases, there was a span of 24 bases. The CDR3 consists of 18 residues. CDR3 in amino acids: CASSFSLRLVPLDYEQYF. CDR3 coding DNA: TGTGCCAGCAGTTTTTCGCTGAGACTAGTGCCCCTCGACTACGAGCAGTACTTC.

This clonotype came up many times. The chain carries TRBV14 and TRBJ2-7; 11 bases line up with TRBD2. CDR1 SGHDN and CDR2 FVKESK come from the germline V gene. This CDR3 is built from 16 residues. Unmatched junction bases numbered 8, after V lost 2 bases and J lost 5 bases. In nucleotides, the CDR3 is TGTGCCAGCAGCCAAATTCGGGTAGCGGGAGGGGACGAGCAGTACTTC. Amino acid sequence: CASSQIRVAGGDEQYF.

This clonotype appeared a few times. The V call is TRBV3-1, the J call TRBJ2-2; D call uncertain. Germline lookup yields CDR1 LGHDT and CDR2 YNNKEL (reference sequence). The V and J ends lost 9 bases and 2 bases respectively, with 10 bases between them. The CDR3 runs 13 residues. CDR3 sequence: CASAALNTGELFF. The CDR3, as DNA: TGTGCCAGTGCTGCCCTAAACACCGGGGAGCTGTTTTTT. The full variable domain, with the rest looked up from reference TRBV3-1 and TRBJ2-2, is DTAVSQTPKYLVTQMGNDKSIKCEQNLGHDTMYWYKQDSKKFLKIMFSYNNKELIINETVPNRFSPKSPDKAHLNLHINSLELGDSAVYFCASAALNTGELFFGEGSRLTVL.

The table lists this clonotype with a few counts. The chain uses TRBV27 and TRBJ2-5; possibly TRBD2 for D (6 bases). The length of the CDR3 is 15 residues. V gave up 5 bases and J gave up 2 bases, with 15 bases separating them. The germline V gene has CDR1 MNHEY and CDR2 SMNVEV (reference sequence). The CDR3 loop reads CASSGNGAGQETQYF. CDR3 in DNA: TGTGCCAGCAGTGGTAATGGGGCGGGGCAAGAGACCCAGTACTTC.

This clonotype has a count of ten or more. The chain recombines TRBV7-2 with TRBJ2-5, with a weak D call TRBD2 (6 bases). Germline V CDR1 and CDR2: SGHTA, FQGNSA. The CDR3 has 15 amino acids. With 4 bases removed from V and 3 bases from J, the gap between germline ends came to 15 bases. The CDR3 DNA reads as TGTGCCAGCAGCTCCGTGGGACTTACCGAAGAGACCCAGTACTTC. This translates into CASSSVGLTEETQYF.

The chain links TRBV12-3 or TRBV12-4 to TRBJ1-1, with D possibly TRBD1 on 5 matching bases. The CDR3 loop spans 16 amino acids. V was pared by 6 bases and J by 0 bases, with 17 bases between. The CDR3 loop reads CASSPSRGGLNTEAFF. CDR3 nucleotides: TGTGCCAGCAGCCCCTCGCGGGGCGGGCTGAACACTGAAGCTTTCTTT.

The table lists this clonotype with a few counts. The chain links TRBV12-3 or TRBV12-4 to TRBJ2-7; TRBD2 matches 13 bases. The CDR3 totals 16 residues. Trimming cost V 4 bases and J 1 base; bases outside gene matches: 4. CDR3 sequence (DNA): TGTGCCAGCAGTTCTCGGACTAGCGGGAGTTCCTACGAGCAGTACTTC. Residues: CASSSRTSGSSYEQYF.

This clonotype has a count of ten or more. The chain uses TRBV28 and TRBJ2-7; possibly TRBD2 for D (6 bases). CDR1 is MDHEN and CDR2 is SYDVKM in the germline V gene. The CDR3 consists of 14 residues. The V end was cut by 7 bases, the J end by 3 bases, with 16 bases between. CDR3 nucleotides: TGTGCCAGCACGTCACCCAGCGGGCTCTACGAGCAGTACTTC. The encoded protein is CASTSPSGLYEQYF. Drawing the rest from reference TRBV28 and TRBJ2-7, the complete variable domain is DVKVTQSSRYLVKRTGEKVFLECVQDMDHENMFWYRQDPGLGLRLIYFSYDVKMKEKGDIPEGYSVSREKKERFSLILESASTNQTSMYLCASTSPSGLYEQYFGPGTRLTVT.

The chain has TRBV11-2 and TRBJ2-3; D perhaps matches TRBD2 (6 bases). Trimming shortened V by 2 bases and J by 3 bases, and 9 bases separated the two germline ends. CDR3 length: 14 amino acids. The germline CDR1 and CDR2 sequences are SGHAT and FQNNGV. CDR3 bases: TGTGCCAGCAGCTTACTAGCGAGGACAGATACGCAGTATTTT. This codes for CASSLLARTDTQYF.